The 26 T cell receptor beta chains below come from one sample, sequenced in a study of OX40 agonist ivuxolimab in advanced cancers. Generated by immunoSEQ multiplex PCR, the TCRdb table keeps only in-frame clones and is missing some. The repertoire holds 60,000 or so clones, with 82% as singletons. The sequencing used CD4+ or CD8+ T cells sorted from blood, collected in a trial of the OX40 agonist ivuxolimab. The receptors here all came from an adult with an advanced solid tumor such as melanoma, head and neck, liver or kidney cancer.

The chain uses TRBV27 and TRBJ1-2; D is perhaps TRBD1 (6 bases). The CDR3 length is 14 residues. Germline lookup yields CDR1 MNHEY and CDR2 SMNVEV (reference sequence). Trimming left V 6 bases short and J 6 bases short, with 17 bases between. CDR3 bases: TGTGCCAGCAGCCCACGACAGGACCTCGATGGCTACACCTTC. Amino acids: CASSPRQDLDGYTF.

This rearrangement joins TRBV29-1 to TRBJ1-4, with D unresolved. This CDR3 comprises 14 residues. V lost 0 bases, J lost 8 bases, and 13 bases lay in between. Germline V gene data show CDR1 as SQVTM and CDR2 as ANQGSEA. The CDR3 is CSVEDPGEGEKLFF. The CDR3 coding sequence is TGCAGCGTTGAAGATCCCGGGGAGGGCGAAAAACTGTTTTTT.

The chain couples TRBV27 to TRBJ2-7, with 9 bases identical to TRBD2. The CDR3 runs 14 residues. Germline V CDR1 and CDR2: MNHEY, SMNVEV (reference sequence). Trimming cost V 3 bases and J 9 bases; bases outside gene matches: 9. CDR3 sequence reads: CASSFGLAGTMQYF. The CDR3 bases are TGTGCCAGCAGTTTTGGTCTAGCGGGGACTATGCAGTACTTC.

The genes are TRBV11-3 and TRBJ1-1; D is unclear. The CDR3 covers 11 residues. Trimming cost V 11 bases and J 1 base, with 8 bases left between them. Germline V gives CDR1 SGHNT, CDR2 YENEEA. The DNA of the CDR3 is TGTGCCGTCAAGGGGAACACTGAAGCTTTCTTT. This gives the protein CAVKGNTEAFF.

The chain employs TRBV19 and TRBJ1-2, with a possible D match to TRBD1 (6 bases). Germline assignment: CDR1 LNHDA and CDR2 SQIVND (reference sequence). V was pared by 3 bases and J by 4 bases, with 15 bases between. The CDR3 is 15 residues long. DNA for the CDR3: TGTGCCAGTAGTATTAGGCAGGGGATCAGCTATGGCTACACCTTC. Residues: CASSIRQGISYGYTF.

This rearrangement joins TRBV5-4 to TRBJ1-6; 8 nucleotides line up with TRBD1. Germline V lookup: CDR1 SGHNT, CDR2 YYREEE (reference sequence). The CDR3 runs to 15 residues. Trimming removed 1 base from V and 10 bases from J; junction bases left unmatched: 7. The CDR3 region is CASSLQDRASSPLHF. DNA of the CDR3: TGTGCCAGCAGCTTGCAGGACAGGGCGTCCTCACCCCTCCACTTT.

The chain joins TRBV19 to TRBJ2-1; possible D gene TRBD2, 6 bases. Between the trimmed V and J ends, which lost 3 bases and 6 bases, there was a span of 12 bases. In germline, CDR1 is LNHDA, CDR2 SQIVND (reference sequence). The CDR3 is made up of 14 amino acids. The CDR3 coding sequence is TGTGCCAGTAGTATGGGAGGTCTGAGCAATGAGCAGTTCTTC. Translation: CASSMGGLSNEQFF.

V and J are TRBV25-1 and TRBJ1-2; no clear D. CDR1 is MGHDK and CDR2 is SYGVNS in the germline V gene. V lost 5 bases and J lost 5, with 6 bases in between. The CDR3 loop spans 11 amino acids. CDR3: CASSHAYGYTF. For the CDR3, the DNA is TGTGCCAGCAGTCACGCGTATGGCTACACCTTC.

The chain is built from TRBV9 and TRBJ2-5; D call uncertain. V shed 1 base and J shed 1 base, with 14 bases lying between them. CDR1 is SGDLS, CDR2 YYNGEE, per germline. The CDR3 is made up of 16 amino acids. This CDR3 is CASSVLSATAQETQYF. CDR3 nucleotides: TGTGCCAGCAGCGTACTGAGCGCGACCGCCCAAGAGACCCAGTACTTC.

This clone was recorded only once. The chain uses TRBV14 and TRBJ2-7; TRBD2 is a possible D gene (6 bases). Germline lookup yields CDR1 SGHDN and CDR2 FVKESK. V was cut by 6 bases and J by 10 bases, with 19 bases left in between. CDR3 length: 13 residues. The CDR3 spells CASSRTLLAQQYF. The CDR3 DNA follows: TGTGCCAGCAGTCGGACTTTACTAGCTCAACAGTACTTC.

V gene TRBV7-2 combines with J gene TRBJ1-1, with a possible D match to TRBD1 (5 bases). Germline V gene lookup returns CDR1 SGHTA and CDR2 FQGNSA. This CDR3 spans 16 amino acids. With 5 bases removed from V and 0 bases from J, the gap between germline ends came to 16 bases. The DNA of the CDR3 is TGTGCCAGCAGCCCGAACGGGGGGGAGGTGAACACTGAAGCTTTCTTT. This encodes CASSPNGGEVNTEAFF. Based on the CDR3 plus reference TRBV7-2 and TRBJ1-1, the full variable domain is GAGVSQSPSNKVTEKGKDVELRCDPISGHTALYWYRQSLGQGLEFLIYFQGNSAPDKSGLPSDRFSAERTGGSVSTLTIQRTQQEDSAVYLCASSPNGGEVNTEAFFGQGTRLTVV.

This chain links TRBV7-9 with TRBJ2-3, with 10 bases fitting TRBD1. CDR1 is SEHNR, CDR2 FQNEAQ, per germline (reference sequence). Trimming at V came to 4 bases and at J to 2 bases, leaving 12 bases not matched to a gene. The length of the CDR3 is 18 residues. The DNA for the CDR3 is TGTGCCAGCAGCTCGCGCCGGGACAGGGGAACGGACACAGATACGCAGTATTTT. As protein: CASSSRRDRGTDTDTQYF.

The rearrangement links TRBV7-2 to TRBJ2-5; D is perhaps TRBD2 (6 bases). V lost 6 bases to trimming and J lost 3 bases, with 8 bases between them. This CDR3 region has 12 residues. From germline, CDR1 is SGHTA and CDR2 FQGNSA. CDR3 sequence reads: CASRVAEETQYF. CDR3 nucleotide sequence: TGTGCCAGCAGGGTAGCGGAAGAGACCCAGTACTTC.

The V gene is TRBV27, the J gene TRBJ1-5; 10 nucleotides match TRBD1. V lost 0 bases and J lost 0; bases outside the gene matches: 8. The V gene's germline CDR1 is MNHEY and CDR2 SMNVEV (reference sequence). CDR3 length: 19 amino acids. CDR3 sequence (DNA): TGTGCCAGCAGTTTATCGAGCCGGACAGGGGGATATAGCAATCAGCCCCAGCATTTT. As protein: CASSLSSRTGGYSNQPQHF.

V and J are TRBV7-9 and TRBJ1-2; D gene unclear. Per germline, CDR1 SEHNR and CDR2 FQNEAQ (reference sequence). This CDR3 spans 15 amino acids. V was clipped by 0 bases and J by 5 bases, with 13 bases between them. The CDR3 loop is CASSLAFMAGYGYTF. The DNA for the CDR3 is TGTGCCAGCAGCTTAGCGTTTATGGCCGGTTATGGCTACACCTTC.

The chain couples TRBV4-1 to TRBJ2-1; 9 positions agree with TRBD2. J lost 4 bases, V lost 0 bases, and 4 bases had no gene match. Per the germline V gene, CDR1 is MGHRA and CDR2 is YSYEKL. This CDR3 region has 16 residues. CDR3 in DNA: TGCGCCAGCAGCCAAGACCCTAGCGGGACTTACAATGAGCAGTTCTTC. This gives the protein CASSQDPSGTYNEQFF.

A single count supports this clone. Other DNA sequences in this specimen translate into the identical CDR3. The chain's CDR3 is CAWSVEGGQPQHF. The CDR3 DNA follows: TGTGCCTGGAGTGTCGAGGGGGGTCAGCCCCAGCATTTT. The chain recombines TRBV30 with TRBJ1-5; tentative D call: TRBD1 (6 bases). The CDR3 sequence is 13 residues long. Germline CDR1 is GTSNPN and CDR2 is SVGIG (reference sequence). V lost 0 bases and J lost 6, with 9 bases in between.

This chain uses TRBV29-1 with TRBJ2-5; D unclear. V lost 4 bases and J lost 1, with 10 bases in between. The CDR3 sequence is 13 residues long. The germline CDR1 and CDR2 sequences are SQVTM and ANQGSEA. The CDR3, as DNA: TGCAGCGTTGGTGTAGACATCCAAGAGACCCAGTACTTC. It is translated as CSVGVDIQETQYF.

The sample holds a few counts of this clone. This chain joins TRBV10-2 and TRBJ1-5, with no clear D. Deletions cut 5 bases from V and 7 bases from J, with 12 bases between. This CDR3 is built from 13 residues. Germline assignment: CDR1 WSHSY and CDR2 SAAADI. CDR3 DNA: TGCGCCAGCAGTCCCCTGAGCACACAGCCCCAGCATTTT. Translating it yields CASSPLSTQPQHF.

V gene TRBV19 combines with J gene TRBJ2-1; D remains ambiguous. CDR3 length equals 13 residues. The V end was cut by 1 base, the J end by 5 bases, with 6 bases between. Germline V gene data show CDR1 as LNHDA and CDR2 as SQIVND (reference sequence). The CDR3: CASSIGSHNEQFF. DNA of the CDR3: TGTGCCAGTAGTATAGGTTCCCACAATGAGCAGTTCTTC.

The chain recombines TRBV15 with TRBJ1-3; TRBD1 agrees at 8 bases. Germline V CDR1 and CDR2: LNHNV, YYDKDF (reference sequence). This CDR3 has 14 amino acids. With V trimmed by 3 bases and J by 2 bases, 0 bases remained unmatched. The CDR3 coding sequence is TGTGCCACCAGCAGGGACAGGGCTGGAAACACCATATATTTT. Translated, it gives CATSRDRAGNTIYF.

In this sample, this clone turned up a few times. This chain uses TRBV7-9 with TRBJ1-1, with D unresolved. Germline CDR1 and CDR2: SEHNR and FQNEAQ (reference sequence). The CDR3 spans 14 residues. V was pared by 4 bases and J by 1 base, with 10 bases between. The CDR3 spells CASSSQAGNTEAFF. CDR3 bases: TGTGCCAGCAGCTCCCAGGCAGGGAACACTGAAGCTTTCTTT.

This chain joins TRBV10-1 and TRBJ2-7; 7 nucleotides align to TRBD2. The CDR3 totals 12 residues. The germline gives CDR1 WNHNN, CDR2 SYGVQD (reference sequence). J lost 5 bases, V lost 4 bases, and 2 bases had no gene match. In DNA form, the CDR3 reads TGCGCCAGCAGTGGAGCGGGGCACGAGCAGTACTTC. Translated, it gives CASSGAGHEQYF.

As DNA, the CDR3 is TGTGCCAGCAGCTTAAGTCGGGCGAGGACTGAAGCTTTCTTT. Residues: CASSLSRARTEAFF. V usage is TRBV11-1 and J usage is TRBJ1-1; no clear D. Germline V gene sequence: CDR1 SGHAT, CDR2 FQDESV (reference sequence). This CDR3 has 14 residues. V shed 2 bases and J shed 5 bases, with 12 bases lying between them.

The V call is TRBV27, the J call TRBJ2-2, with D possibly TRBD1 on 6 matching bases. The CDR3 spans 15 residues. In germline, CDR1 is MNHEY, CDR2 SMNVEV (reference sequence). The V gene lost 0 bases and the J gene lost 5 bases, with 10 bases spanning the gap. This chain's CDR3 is CASSLSGANTGELFF. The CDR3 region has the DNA TGTGCCAGCAGTTTATCGGGGGCAAATACCGGGGAGCTGTTTTTT.

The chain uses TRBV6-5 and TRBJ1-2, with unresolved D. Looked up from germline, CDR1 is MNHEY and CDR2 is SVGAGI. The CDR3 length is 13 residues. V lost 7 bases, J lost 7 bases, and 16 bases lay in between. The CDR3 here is CASTPASFAGYTF. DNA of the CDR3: TGTGCCAGCACCCCGGCTAGTTTCGCTGGCTACACCTTC.